These 24 T cell receptor beta chains originate from one sample sequenced in a study of OX40 agonist ivuxolimab in advanced cancers. Method: immunoSEQ multiplex PCR; TCRdb's copy keeps in-frame clones and lacks some. Of 70,000 to 100,000 clones in the sample, about 88% are singletons; the top ten hold over 0.35%. The sequencing used CD4+ or CD8+ T cells sorted from blood, collected in a trial of the OX40 agonist ivuxolimab. The receptors here all came from an adult with an advanced solid tumor such as melanoma, head and neck, liver or kidney cancer.

V is TRBV18 and J is TRBJ1-6, with D tentatively TRBD1 (5 bases). This CDR3 spans 19 amino acids. Germline V CDR1 and CDR2: KGHSH, LQKENI. V was clipped by 3 bases and J by 4 bases, with 22 bases between them. The CDR3 DNA follows: TGTGCCAGCTCACCCCAACTGCCCCTGGACATAGGATATAATTCACCCCTCCACTTT. It codes for CASSPQLPLDIGYNSPLHF.

V usage is TRBV10-1 and J usage is TRBJ1-1; no definite D call. The CDR3 consists of 12 residues. Between the trimmed V and J ends, which lost 8 bases and 3 bases, there was a span of 10 bases. The germline CDR1 and CDR2 sequences are WNHNN and SYGVQD (reference sequence). This CDR3 reads CASSSGYTEAFF. CDR3 in DNA: TGCGCCAGCTCATCAGGATACACTGAAGCTTTCTTT.

The chain couples TRBV11-2 to TRBJ2-3, with 13 bases that match TRBD2. Germline CDR1 SGHAT, CDR2 FQNNGV. J lost 6 bases, V lost 2 bases, and 2 bases had no gene match. The CDR3 has 15 amino acids. CDR3 DNA: TGTGCCAGCAGCTTAACTAGCGGGGGGGGCGATACGCAGTATTTT. This gives the protein CASSLTSGGGDTQYF.

The rearrangement links TRBV6-5 to TRBJ2-2, with D uncertain. CDR3 length: 15 residues. The V end was cut by 4 bases, the J end by 0 bases, with 9 bases between. The germline CDR1 and CDR2 sequences are MNHEY and SVGAGI. CDR3 DNA: TGTGCCAGCAGTTTGGGCGGTACGAACACCGGGGAGCTGTTTTTT. It is translated as CASSLGGTNTGELFF.

This chain uses TRBV5-5 with TRBJ2-7; 15 bases are a match to TRBD2. The germline CDR1 and CDR2 sequences are SGHKS and YYEKEE (reference sequence). The CDR3 length is 17 residues. V was pared by 4 bases and J by 4 bases, with 9 bases of the junction left unmatched. CDR3 DNA sequence: TGTGCCAGCAGCACTGGACTAGCGGGAGGGCCTGGGTACGAGCAGTACTTC. Translation gives CASSTGLAGGPGYEQYF.

This clone was recorded only once. J is TRBJ2-7 and V is TRBV5-5; possible D gene TRBD2, 5 bases. Germline CDR1 is SGHKS and CDR2 is YYEKEE (reference sequence). Deletions cut 0 bases from V and 9 bases from J, with 10 bases between. The CDR3 covers 12 residues. DNA for the CDR3: TGTGCCAGCAGCTTGGCCGAGGGTAGGCAGTACTTC. Amino acid sequence: CASSLAEGRQYF.

This chain uses TRBV7-8 with TRBJ2-1; 10 bases match TRBD2. The length of the CDR3 is 15 residues. Germline CDR1 reads SGHVS; CDR2 reads FQNEAQ. Trimming at V came to 7 bases and at J to 10 bases, leaving 13 bases not matched to a gene. The CDR3 DNA follows: TGTGCCAGCATCCCTAGCGGGAGCGTAAGGGCGGAGCAGTTCTTC. As protein: CASIPSGSVRAEQFF.

The rearrangement uses TRBV9 and TRBJ2-3; 9 nucleotides agree with TRBD1. The germline V gene encodes CDR1 SGDLS and CDR2 YYNGEE. There are 14 residues in the CDR3. The V segment lost 5 bases and the J segment 4 bases; nucleotides outside the gene matches: 5. CDR3 DNA sequence: TGTGCCAGCAGGGGACAGGGTGGCGCAGATACGCAGTATTTT. Translation: CASRGQGGADTQYF.

The chain employs TRBV18 and TRBJ2-7, with 7 bases aligning to TRBD1. CDR1 and CDR2 (germline): KGHSH, LQKENI. After removal of 8 bases from V and 5 bases from J, the junction contained 9 bases not matched to a gene. CDR3 length equals 13 residues. This CDR3 is CASHTGVDDEQYF. The CDR3 DNA is TGTGCCAGCCACACAGGGGTAGACGACGAGCAGTACTTC. Together with reference TRBV18 and TRBJ2-7, the CDR3 gives the full variable domain: NAGVMQNPRHLVRRRGQEARLRCSPMKGHSHVYWYRQLPEEGLKFMVYLQKENIIDESGMPKERFSAEFPKEGPSILRIQQVVRGDSAAYFCASHTGVDDEQYFGPGTRLTVT.

The V and J genes are TRBV18 and TRBJ1-2, with D possibly matching TRBD1 (5 bases). The germline V gene has CDR1 KGHSH and CDR2 LQKENI. The CDR3 spans 15 residues. V shed 2 bases and J shed 4 bases, with 14 bases lying between them. The CDR3 DNA reads TGTGCCAGCTCACCAGGGGCTACAGAGATCTATGGCTACACCTTC. Amino acid sequence: CASSPGATEIYGYTF.

V is TRBV2 and J is TRBJ1-3; no clear D gene. CDR1 is SNHLY and CDR2 is FYNNEI in the germline V gene. There are 17 residues in the CDR3. Trimming removed 4 bases at V and 0 bases at J, with 16 bases between. The CDR3 here is CASSVRDTVISGNTIYF. CDR3 nucleotide sequence: TGTGCCAGCAGTGTAAGAGACACAGTTATCTCTGGAAACACCATATATTTT.

This clone was observed a few times. The chain is built from TRBV6-5 and TRBJ1-6, with 9 bases fitting TRBD1. The CDR3 extends over 16 amino acids. V lost 4 bases and J lost 7; bases outside the gene matches: 8. Germline loops: CDR1 MNHEY, CDR2 SVGAGI. CDR3: CASSSEWDRANSPLHF. The CDR3 bases are TGTGCCAGCAGTTCTGAGTGGGACAGGGCCAATTCACCCCTCCACTTT.

The rearrangement uses TRBV27 and TRBJ1-1; 7 nucleotides align to TRBD1. This CDR3 is built from 14 residues. Trimming took 5 bases from V and 0 from J; bases not matched to a gene: 3. Germline V gene sequence: CDR1 MNHEY, CDR2 SMNVEV (reference sequence). CDR3 sequence: CASSRGQMNTEAFF. DNA of the CDR3: TGTGCCAGCAGTCGGGGACAGATGAACACTGAAGCTTTCTTT.

Concerning this clone itself: Relative to the germline gene, one junction end is altered; a read error may explain this. V gene TRBV18 combines with J gene TRBJ2-7, with a weak D call TRBD1 (6 bases). This CDR3 contains 14 residues. Per the germline V gene, CDR1 is KGHSH and CDR2 is LQKENI. CDR3 residues: CASSPQGVSHEQYF. The CDR3 nucleotides are TGTGCCAGCTCACCACAGGGGGTCTCCCACGAGCAGTACTTC.

This clone has only one observation. The V gene is TRBV28, the J gene TRBJ1-1; D is uncertain. V was clipped by 6 bases and J by 2 bases, with 4 bases between them. Germline values: CDR1 MDHEN, CDR2 SYDVKM. The CDR3 runs to 11 residues. The CDR3 loop is CASRANTEAFF. In nucleotides, the CDR3 is TGTGCCAGCAGGGCAAACACTGAAGCTTTCTTT.

The gene calls are TRBV18 and TRBJ2-7; 9 bases align to TRBD1. With 3 bases clipped from V and 4 bases from J, the junction kept 7 bases outside the gene matches. This CDR3 is built from 15 residues. Germline lookup yields CDR1 KGHSH and CDR2 LQKENI. CDR3 sequence (DNA): TGTGCCAGCTCACCCGGACAGGGGTTCGAATACGAGCAGTACTTC. Translating gives CASSPGQGFEYEQYF. The full variable domain, with the rest looked up from reference TRBV18 and TRBJ2-7, is NAGVMQNPRHLVRRRGQEARLRCSPMKGHSHVYWYRQLPEEGLKFMVYLQKENIIDESGMPKERFSAEFPKEGPSILRIQQVVRGDSAAYFCASSPGQGFEYEQYFGPGTRLTVT.

This clone came up once. As DNA, the CDR3 is TGTGCCAGTAGTAGCGGGAGTCTTCTTTCCGGGGAGCTGTTTTTT. Translation: CASSSGSLLSGELFF. The V gene is TRBV19, the J gene TRBJ2-2, with 7 bases identical to TRBD2. Germline lookup yields CDR1 LNHDA and CDR2 SQIVND (reference sequence). V trimming: 4 bases; J trimming: 6 bases; junction bases outside the gene matches: 8. The CDR3 contains 15 residues.

This chain links TRBV7-9 with TRBJ2-7, with TRBD1 matching over 9 bases. V gave up 5 bases and J gave up 2 bases; unmatched junction bases: 1. The CDR3 is 13 residues long. CDR1 and CDR2 (germline): SEHNR, FQNEAQ (reference sequence). The chain's CDR3 is CASSGDRAYEQYF. The CDR3 DNA sequence: TGTGCCAGCAGCGGGGACAGGGCCTACGAGCAGTACTTC.

The J gene is TRBJ2-1, the V gene TRBV4-1, with TRBD2 as a possible D gene (6 bases). V was shortened by 0 bases and J by 0 bases, with 15 bases between the two germline ends. The germline V gene encodes CDR1 MGHRA and CDR2 YSYEKL. The CDR3 length is 18 residues. CDR3: CASSQDPRDAYSYNEQFF. As DNA, the CDR3 is TGCGCCAGCAGCCAAGACCCGCGGGACGCGTACTCCTACAATGAGCAGTTCTTC.

The chain carries TRBV6-4 and TRBJ1-1, with D uncertain. Germline CDR1 is MRHNA and CDR2 is SNTAGT. V gave up 8 bases and J gave up 1 base, with 17 bases separating them. CDR3 length: 15 amino acids. This CDR3 is CASSRMGLGNTEAFF. CDR3 DNA sequence: TGTGCCAGCTCAAGGATGGGGTTAGGGAACACTGAAGCTTTCTTT.

This chain joins TRBV28 and TRBJ2-3; D is ambiguous. Germline V lookup: CDR1 MDHEN, CDR2 SYDVKM. The CDR3 has 14 residues. V gave up 5 bases and J gave up 0 bases, with 9 bases separating them. The CDR3 DNA reads TGTGCCAGCAGTCTCCCAGAAAGCACAGATACGCAGTATTTT. Amino acids: CASSLPESTDTQYF.

This clone was recorded a few times. The V and J genes are TRBV19 and TRBJ1-2; 7 bases align to TRBD1. The V gene's germline CDR1 is LNHDA and CDR2 SQIVND (reference sequence). The CDR3 totals 15 residues. The junction had 11 bases not matched to a gene; V was cut back by 10 bases and J by 0 bases. The CDR3 reads CATLPPGQTNYGYTF. The CDR3 DNA reads as TGTGCCACCCTTCCTCCGGGACAGACTAACTATGGCTACACCTTC.

The V and J genes are TRBV5-1 and TRBJ2-7; 8 bases fit TRBD2. The CDR3 has 14 residues. The trim removed 4 bases at V and 6 bases at J, leaving 9 bases unmatched. Germline lookup yields CDR1 SGHRS and CDR2 YFSETQ. Here the CDR3 reads CASSRQGLVSEQYF. Written as DNA, the CDR3 is TGCGCCAGCAGCCGGCAGGGACTAGTAAGCGAGCAGTACTTC.

This chain connects TRBV25-1 to TRBJ1-2, with TRBD1 matching 11 bases. J lost 8 bases, V lost 4 bases, and 9 bases had no gene match. CDR1 MGHDK and CDR2 SYGVNS come from the germline V gene. This CDR3 contains 15 residues. CDR3 sequence: CASSGHPWTGGGYTF. In nucleotides, the CDR3 is TGTGCCAGCAGTGGACATCCATGGACAGGGGGCGGCTACACCTTC.